The clone carrying this T cell receptor beta chain has only a few counts. What it recognizes is unknown. These data originate in a study of cytomegalovirus exposure and HLA in healthy donors. Across the whole study: From about 180 million T cells, an earlier analysis saw under 140 million unique TCR beta sequences.

The PCR was carried out with 60 Vbeta primers and 13 Jbeta primers. The data were produced by immunoSEQ multiplex PCR, yet TCRdb's version contains in-frame clones alone and is incomplete. The repertoire holds about 250,000 clones, 85% seen once, with about 0.22% in the top ten. Study outcomes and limitations: An analysis that was carried out later associated 15,000 to 20,000 TCR beta sequences with HLA alleles at 0.05 false discovery rate.

Trimming left V 3 bases short and J 3 bases short, with 8 bases between. The germline V gene encodes CDR1 MNHNS and CDR2 SASEGT. CDR3 size: 14 residues. The chain employs TRBV6-1 and TRBJ2-2; D is undetermined. Sequencing was done on a sample of PBMCs. This TCR was recovered from a girl aged 2-10 years in good health and CMV-seronegative. In DNA form, the CDR3 reads TGTGCCAGCAGTGACCTACTTTACACCGGGGAGCTGTTTTTT. Translation gives CASSDLLYTGELFF.